The clone carrying this T cell receptor beta chain was seen a single time. Its antigen is undetermined. This entry is derived from a study of chemoradiotherapy in HPV16-positive cancers. Regarding the study as a whole: Functional assays defining HPV-specific T cells used only a couple of HPV16-positive patients.

The CDR3 length is 15 residues. The V segment lost 3 bases and the J segment 4 bases; nucleotides outside the gene matches: 2. Germline V gives CDR1 SEHNR, CDR2 FQNEAQ (reference sequence). The table came from immunoSEQ multiplex PCR; TCRdb's copy has only in-frame clones and leaves some out. In the table there are over 10,000 clones, about nine tenths of which are singletons. The rearrangement uses TRBV7-9 and TRBJ2-1; TRBD2 agrees at 11 bases. The source was blood, collected from a patient who underwent chemoradiotherapy. This receptor was obtained from a human donor with HPV-associated anogenital cancer. The CDR3 loop reads CASSFSGGVYNEQFF. The CDR3 DNA reads as TGTGCCAGCAGCTTTAGCGGGGGGGTTTACAATGAGCAGTTCTTC.